Shown below are 3 T cell receptor beta chains from a single sample sequenced in a study of Ad26.COV2.S vaccination and SARS-CoV-2 variants. Profiling relied on immunoSEQ multiplex PCR, and the TCRdb table lists in-frame clones only, not all of them. The table includes 380,000 or so clones, 80% to 90% detected once. The treatment denotes: around 19 received Ad26.COV2.S at low or high dose, single or two shots; roughly 5 received placebo; per-sample allocation not given. Sampling was performed 63 days after the first vaccine or placebo injection. This specimen was peripheral blood, taken in a trial of Ad26.COV2.S vaccine versus placebo. The source is a person aged 18 to 59 who received the Ad26.COV2.S COVID-19 vaccine or a placebo.

The gene calls are TRBV29-1 and TRBJ2-7; D may be TRBD2 (5 bases). Germline values: CDR1 SQVTM, CDR2 ANQGSEA. V lost 7 bases and J 5 bases, leaving 18 bases between the germline ends. The CDR3 loop spans 13 amino acids. Written as DNA, the CDR3 is TGCAGCGCCGCTACGGACTGGCGTGACGAGCAGTACTTC. Translation gives CSAATDWRDEQYF.

The V and J genes are TRBV28 and TRBJ1-3, with 9 bases that match TRBD1. This CDR3 contains 16 residues. V lost 5 bases, J lost 4 bases, and 9 bases stayed unmatched. Germline loops: CDR1 MDHEN, CDR2 SYDVKM. The CDR3 loop is CASSSHRGRQGNTIYF. DNA for the CDR3: TGTGCCAGCAGTAGCCACAGGGGGCGACAAGGAAACACCATATATTTT.

The chain employs TRBV4-2 and TRBJ2-1; 7 positions match TRBD1. The CDR3 is 16 residues long. Unmatched junction bases numbered 5, after V lost 3 bases and J lost 0 bases. CDR1 LGHNA and CDR2 YNFKEQ come from the germline V gene. The CDR3, as DNA: TGTGCCAGCAGCCAGGGACAGTTCCGCTCCTACAATGAGCAGTTCTTC. This encodes CASSQGQFRSYNEQFF.